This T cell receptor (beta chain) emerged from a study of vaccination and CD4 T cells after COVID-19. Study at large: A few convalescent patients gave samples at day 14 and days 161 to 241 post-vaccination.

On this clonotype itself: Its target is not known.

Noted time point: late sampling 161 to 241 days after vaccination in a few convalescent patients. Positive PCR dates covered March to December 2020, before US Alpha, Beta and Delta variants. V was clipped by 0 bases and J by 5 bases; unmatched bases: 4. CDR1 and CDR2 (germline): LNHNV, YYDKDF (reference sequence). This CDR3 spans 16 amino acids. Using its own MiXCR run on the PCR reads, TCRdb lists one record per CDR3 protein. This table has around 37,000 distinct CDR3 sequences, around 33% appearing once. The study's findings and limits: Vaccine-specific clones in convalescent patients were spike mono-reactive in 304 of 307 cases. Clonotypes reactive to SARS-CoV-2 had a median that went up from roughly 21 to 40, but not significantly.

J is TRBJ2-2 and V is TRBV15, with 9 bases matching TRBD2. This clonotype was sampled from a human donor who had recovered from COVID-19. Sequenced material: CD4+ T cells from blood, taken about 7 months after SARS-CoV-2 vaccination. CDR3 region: CATSRDRAGGTGELFF. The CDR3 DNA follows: TGTGCCACCAGCAGAGATCGAGCGGGAGGAACCGGGGAGCTGTTTTTT.